The 2 T cell receptor beta chains below were found in one sample sequenced in a study of blood T cell repertoires in COVID-19 (TCRdb year 2020). Libraries were built with the immunoSEQ multiplex PCR assay. TCRdb retrieved this table from immuneACCESS and kept in-frame rearrangements only. Not all clones are present; in checked studies, unresolved V genes account for under half, and no reason is known for the remainder. Present in this sample are 380,000 or so clones, less than 90% of which were seen just once. Just over 7% of the sample comes from the top ten. Sequencing was carried out using peripheral blood. All receptors derive from a woman aged 55-69 years with COVID-19, enrolled during active disease.

V is TRBV10-2 and J is TRBJ1-6, with unresolved D. The V gene's germline CDR1 is WSHSY and CDR2 SAAADI. V lost 3 bases to trimming and J lost 6 bases, with 9 bases between them. The CDR3 is made up of 14 amino acids. CDR3 DNA sequence: TGCGCCAGCAGTGACGCGGGGTTTAATTCACCCCTCCACTTT. Its protein is CASSDAGFNSPLHF.

The chain carries TRBV18 and TRBJ1-1; D may be TRBD1 (5 bases). The CDR3 loop spans 13 amino acids. Trimming removed 0 bases from V and 10 bases from J, with 12 bases in between. The germline CDR1 and CDR2 sequences are KGHSH and LQKENI. This CDR3 is CASSPPRAGGAFF. DNA for the CDR3: TGTGCCAGCTCACCACCGAGGGCCGGGGGAGCTTTCTTT.